Listed here are 23 T cell receptor beta chains from one sample, sequenced in a study of blood T cell repertoires in COVID-19. Clones were sequenced by immunoSEQ multiplex PCR, and TCRdb holds only the in-frame ones, with some missing. The repertoire consists of under 300,000 clones, with approximately 85% occurring once and the leading ten covering approximately 13%. Sequencing was done on a sample of peripheral blood. The receptors were sampled from a woman aged 55-69 years with active or convalescent COVID-19.

The chain carries TRBV7-9 and TRBJ2-1, with 8 bases aligning to TRBD2. The CDR3 extends over 15 amino acids. J was trimmed by 0 bases and V by 5 bases; bases with no gene match: 3. CDR1 SEHNR and CDR2 FQNEAQ come from the germline V gene (reference sequence). CDR3 amino acids: CASSPTSGSYNEQFF. In DNA form, the CDR3 reads TGTGCCAGCAGCCCAACTAGCGGCTCCTACAATGAGCAGTTCTTC.

V and J are TRBV6-5 and TRBJ2-2; 9 bases agree with TRBD2. The trim removed 6 bases at V and 7 bases at J, leaving 9 bases unmatched. This CDR3 region has 15 residues. The V gene's germline CDR1 is MNHEY and CDR2 SVGAGI. CDR3: CASSVAGARSGELFF. In DNA form, the CDR3 reads TGTGCCAGCAGCGTAGCGGGGGCACGGAGCGGGGAGCTGTTTTTT.

This chain joins TRBV7-8 and TRBJ1-4; 8 bases are shared with TRBD1. Germline V gene lookup returns CDR1 SGHVS and CDR2 FQNEAQ. With 5 bases clipped from V and 5 bases from J, the junction kept 7 bases outside the gene matches. The CDR3 spans 15 residues. The CDR3 loop is CASSAQGVPNEKLFF. CDR3 nucleotide sequence: TGTGCCAGCAGCGCACAGGGGGTACCAAATGAAAAACTGTTTTTT.

The chain is built from TRBV5-5 and TRBJ1-5; D unresolved. The length of the CDR3 is 14 residues. Germline CDR1 reads SGHKS; CDR2 reads YYEKEE (reference sequence). The V and J ends lost 4 bases and 5 bases respectively, with 13 bases between them. Here the CDR3 DNA reads TGTGCCAGCAGCCCGGGATGGCAGGATCAGCCCCAGCATTTT. Translated, it gives CASSPGWQDQPQHF.

The rearrangement uses TRBV7-6 and TRBJ1-2; TRBD1 matches at 7 bases. There are 15 residues in the CDR3. The germline CDR1 and CDR2 sequences are SGHVS and FNYEAQ. The junction had 7 bases not matched to a gene; V was cut back by 0 bases and J by 6 bases. The CDR3 sequence is CASSLAKGARDGYTF. CDR3 bases: TGTGCCAGCAGCTTAGCGAAGGGGGCCAGGGATGGCTACACCTTC. Using reference TRBV7-6 and TRBJ1-2 for the parts outside the CDR3, the full variable domain is GAGVSQSPRYKVTKRGQDVALRCDPISGHVSLYWYRQALGQGPEFLTYFNYEAQQDKSGLPNDRFSAERPEGSISTLTIQRTEQRDSAMYRCASSLAKGARDGYTFGSGTRLTVV.

The rearrangement links TRBV18 to TRBJ2-1; 10 positions match TRBD1. The CDR3 has 15 residues. Trimming cost V 3 bases and J 5 bases; bases outside gene matches: 4. Looked up from germline, CDR1 is KGHSH and CDR2 is LQKENI. CDR3 nucleotides: TGTGCCAGCTCACCCGGGACAGGGGATCACAATGAGCAGTTCTTC. Protein product: CASSPGTGDHNEQFF.

The chain combines TRBV5-1 with TRBJ2-5; 10 nucleotides agree with TRBD2. There are 15 residues in the CDR3. The V and J ends lost 4 bases and 0 bases, in that order; junction bases with no gene match: 3. Germline CDR1 reads SGHRS; CDR2 reads YFSETQ. CDR3 region: CASSPLAGNQETQYF. The DNA of the CDR3 is TGCGCCAGCAGCCCACTAGCGGGGAACCAAGAGACCCAGTACTTC.

The chain joins TRBV10-1 to TRBJ2-3; 8 bases match TRBD2. The CDR3 consists of 14 residues. V was clipped by 10 bases and J by 5 bases; unmatched bases: 11. The germline V gene has CDR1 WNHNN and CDR2 SYGVQD (reference sequence). CDR3 DNA: TGCGCCATACCGGACGGGGGGGCCGAAGATACGCAGTATTTT. It is translated as CAIPDGGAEDTQYF.

The chain is built from TRBV6-4 and TRBJ2-3, with 9 bases matching TRBD2. Germline CDR1 and CDR2: MRHNA and SNTAGT. This CDR3 is 16 amino acids long. V gave up 0 bases and J gave up 4 bases; unmatched junction bases: 5. The CDR3 reads CASSDSGGGAPDTQYF. As DNA, the CDR3 is TGTGCCAGCAGTGACTCAGGCGGGGGGGCACCAGATACGCAGTATTTT.

This sequence joins TRBV11-1 and TRBJ1-2; the match to TRBD1 covers 8 bases. The CDR3 is made up of 13 amino acids. The V gene end was trimmed by 5 bases and the J gene end by 4 bases; junction bases not matched to a gene: 3. Germline V gene data show CDR1 as SGHAT and CDR2 as FQDESV (reference sequence). The CDR3 loop reads CASSPDRAYGYTF. As DNA, the CDR3 is TGTGCCAGCAGCCCGGACAGGGCCTATGGCTACACCTTC. The full variable domain, in which reference TRBV11-1 and TRBJ1-2 provide the parts outside the CDR3, is EAEVAQSPRYKITEKSQAVAFWCDPISGHATLYWYRQILGQGPELLVQFQDESVVDDSQLPKDRFSAERLKGVDSTLKIQPAELGDSAMYLCASSPDRAYGYTFGSGTRLTVV.

This chain connects TRBV7-2 to TRBJ2-3; TRBD2 agrees at 9 bases. CDR1 and CDR2 (germline): SGHTA, FQGNSA. The CDR3 is made up of 16 amino acids. The V segment lost 1 base and the J segment 5 bases; nucleotides outside the gene matches: 7. The CDR3 sequence is CASSLVLAGGRDTQYF. The CDR3, as DNA: TGTGCCAGCAGCTTAGTGCTGGCGGGGGGGCGAGATACGCAGTATTTT.

The gene calls are TRBV2 and TRBJ2-2, with TRBD1 matching 9 bases. Germline V CDR1 and CDR2: SNHLY, FYNNEI. The junction had 6 bases not matched to a gene; V was cut back by 6 bases and J by 7 bases. The CDR3 sequence is 14 residues long. The CDR3 here is CASSQQGAFGELFF. As DNA, the CDR3 is TGTGCCAGCAGCCAACAGGGGGCTTTCGGGGAGCTGTTTTTT.

As DNA, the CDR3 is TGTGCCTGCACCGCCCGGAGGCTGGGGGAAAAACTGTTTTTT. It encodes CACTARRLGEKLFF. The chain carries TRBV30 and TRBJ1-4; unclear D gene. Trimming took 6 bases from V and 8 from J, leaving 19 bases between them. CDR1 GTSNPN and CDR2 SVGIG come from the germline V gene (reference sequence). The CDR3 covers 14 residues.

This clone was observed once. The chain links TRBV6-5 to TRBJ2-7; 7 positions agree with TRBD1. This CDR3 spans 15 amino acids. The ends lost 5 bases at V and 0 bases at J; junction bases unmatched: 7. CDR1 is MNHEY and CDR2 is SVGAGI in the germline V gene. CDR3 coding DNA: TGTGCCAGCAGTCCCAGGACAGGCGCCTCCTACGAGCAGTACTTC. Translation gives CASSPRTGASYEQYF.

The rearrangement links TRBV15 to TRBJ1-3, with D uncertain. Trimming cost V 0 bases and J 0 bases, with 15 bases left between them. CDR1 is LNHNV and CDR2 is YYDKDF in the germline V gene (reference sequence). This CDR3 is built from 18 residues. This CDR3 is CATSRDYGSQISGNTIYF. The CDR3 region has the DNA TGTGCCACCAGCAGAGATTACGGGTCCCAGATCTCTGGAAACACCATATATTTT.

CDR3 sequence reads: CASRLAGGSYEQYF. The CDR3 DNA is TGCGCCAGCAGACTTGCGGGGGGCTCCTACGAGCAGTACTTC. V is TRBV10-2 and J is TRBJ2-7, with 8 bases fitting TRBD2. V was pared by 6 bases and J by 0 bases, with 4 bases of the junction left unmatched. In germline, CDR1 is WSHSY, CDR2 SAAADI. The CDR3 loop spans 14 amino acids.

The chain has TRBV28 and TRBJ2-7; D call uncertain. Germline V CDR1 and CDR2: MDHEN, SYDVKM. This CDR3 region has 13 residues. The ends were cut back, 8 bases at V and 2 bases at J, with 13 bases in the middle. The CDR3 here is CASGPQPTYEQYF. The CDR3 DNA sequence: TGTGCCAGCGGGCCACAGCCAACCTACGAGCAGTACTTC.

This chain uses TRBV5-6 with TRBJ1-1; possibly TRBD1 for D (5 bases). Trimming cost V 2 bases and J 7 bases, with 6 bases left between them. This CDR3 comprises 11 residues. Germline loops: CDR1 SGHDT, CDR2 YYEEEE. The CDR3: CASSFDSEAFF. The CDR3 coding sequence is TGTGCCAGCAGCTTCGACAGTGAAGCTTTCTTT.

The chain employs TRBV19 and TRBJ1-3; no clear D. The V and J ends lost 5 bases and 3 bases respectively, with 14 bases between them. The CDR3 totals 15 residues. Germline V gives CDR1 LNHDA, CDR2 SQIVND (reference sequence). The CDR3 spells CASSPIQAYGNTIYF. CDR3 DNA sequence: TGTGCCAGTAGTCCCATCCAGGCGTATGGAAACACCATATATTTT.

The chain combines TRBV5-1 with TRBJ1-1; 8 bases align to TRBD1. With 4 bases clipped from V and 5 bases from J, the junction kept 10 bases outside the gene matches. This CDR3 contains 15 residues. Germline V lookup: CDR1 SGHRS, CDR2 YFSETQ. CDR3 sequence: CASSRQGQGGTEAFF. In DNA, the CDR3 is TGCGCCAGCAGCCGGCAAGGACAGGGCGGTACTGAAGCTTTCTTT.

The genes are TRBV6-6 and TRBJ2-5; tentatively, D is TRBD1 (5 bases). V lost 4 bases to trimming and J lost 4 bases, with 13 bases between them. CDR1 and CDR2 (germline): MNHNY, SVGAGI (reference sequence). The CDR3 runs 14 residues. In DNA, the CDR3 is TGTGCCAGCAGTTCACAGGTGCCCCCAGAGACCCAGTACTTC. This gives the protein CASSSQVPPETQYF.

This clone has more than one count but fewer than ten. The chain joins TRBV7-8 to TRBJ1-2; D perhaps matches TRBD1 (5 bases). The CDR3 sequence is 15 residues long. The germline CDR1 and CDR2 sequences are SGHVS and FQNEAQ. With 1 base removed from V and 4 bases from J, the gap between germline ends came to 13 bases. CDR3 loop: CASSLGRDFGYGYTF. The CDR3 region has the DNA TGTGCCAGCAGCTTAGGCAGGGATTTTGGCTATGGCTACACCTTC.

J is TRBJ1-5 and V is TRBV6-2 or TRBV6-3; 11 bases are shared with TRBD1. The germline V gene has CDR1 MNHEY and CDR2 SVGEGT. This CDR3 comprises 15 residues. Germline trimming cut 2 bases from V and 7 bases from J; bases unmatched to any gene: 4. The CDR3 DNA sequence: TGTGCCAGCAGTTACGGGACAGGGGGGGGGCAGCCCCAGCATTTT. Its translation is CASSYGTGGGQPQHF.